These T cell receptor beta chains were read from a single sample in a study of blood T cells in healthy people across ages. TCRdb passed the 5' RACE reads through MiXCR, listing each CDR3 protein once. Seen here are hundreds of thousands of distinct CDR3 sequences, around 45% observed once, and the top ten hold approximately 32%. The specimen sequenced was blood. The receptors stem from a woman aged 55 to 70 in good health. CDR3s include the opening cysteine and the closing phenylalanine or tryptophan. Each record gives: clone size, D gene, V gene, J gene, CDR3 DNA, CDR3 protein. The D gene is left open where the match is weak. Rows may omit the clone size; those that give it use once, few, many or a size class.

abundance: few; d_gene: .; v_gene: TRBV4-3; j_gene: TRBJ1-1; CDR3nt: TGCGCCAGCAGCCAAGTAAGGGGCGGGCTTTTTGAAGCTTTCTTT; CDR3aa: CASSQVRGGLFEAFF
abundance: .; d_gene: .; v_gene: TRBV18; j_gene: TRBJ2-7; CDR3nt: TGTGCCAGCTCACCGGGGGACGGCTACGAGCAGTACTTC; CDR3aa: CASSPGDGYEQYF
abundance: few; d_gene: TRBD1; v_gene: TRBV5-1; j_gene: TRBJ2-5; CDR3nt: TGCGCCAGCAGCGAGGGACAGGGGGCCCAAGAGACCCAGTACTTC; CDR3aa: CASSEGQGAQETQYF
abundance: few; d_gene: .; v_gene: TRBV28; j_gene: TRBJ2-1; CDR3nt: TGTGCCAGCAGTTTACCCCAGGGGAATGGATTAAACAATGAGCAGTTCTTC; CDR3aa: CASSLPQGNGLNNEQFF
abundance: few; d_gene: TRBD1; v_gene: TRBV7-6; j_gene: TRBJ2-5; CDR3nt: TGTGCCAGCAGCTCGAATAAAACAGGACAGGGGAAGACCCAGTACTTC; CDR3aa: CASSSNKTGQGKTQYF
abundance: .; d_gene: TRBD1; v_gene: TRBV10-3; j_gene: TRBJ1-1; CDR3nt: TGTGCCATCAGTGAGGGGCGGGGGACAGGGGGCACTGAAGCTTTCTTT; CDR3aa: CAISEGRGTGGTEAFF
abundance: .; d_gene: TRBD1; v_gene: TRBV14; j_gene: TRBJ2-1; CDR3nt: TGTGCCAGCAGCACCGGGACAGGTGCCTACAATGAGCAGTTCTTC; CDR3aa: CASSTGTGAYNEQFF
abundance: .; d_gene: .; v_gene: TRBV4-3; j_gene: TRBJ1-1; CDR3nt: TGCGCCAGCAGCCAAGTAAGTCTGAACACTGAAGCTTTCTTT; CDR3aa: CASSQVSLNTEAFF
abundance: .; d_gene: TRBD2; v_gene: TRBV7-2; j_gene: TRBJ2-5; CDR3nt: TGTGCCAGCAGTCCCGCAGCGGGAGGCGGTAGGAGGTCAGAGACCCAGTACTTC; CDR3aa: CASSPAAGGGRRSETQYF
abundance: .; d_gene: .; v_gene: TRBV2; j_gene: TRBJ1-1; CDR3nt: TGTGCCAGCAGTGAATCAGGGAGGACTGAAGCTTTCTTT; CDR3aa: CASSESGRTEAFF
abundance: .; d_gene: .; v_gene: TRBV7-6; j_gene: TRBJ2-5; CDR3nt: TGTGCCAGCAGCTTAGTAGAGAAAAAGGAGACCCAGTACTTC; CDR3aa: CASSLVEKKETQYF
abundance: few; d_gene: .; v_gene: TRBV6-1; j_gene: TRBJ2-5; CDR3nt: TGTGCCAGCGGCCGGTTCCGTCAAGAGACCCAGTACTTC; CDR3aa: CASGRFRQETQYF
abundance: few; d_gene: .; v_gene: TRBV29-1; j_gene: TRBJ2-3; CDR3nt: TGCAGCGTTGCGGGGAGTTACACAGATACGCAGTATTTT; CDR3aa: CSVAGSYTDTQYF
abundance: few; d_gene: TRBD1; v_gene: TRBV12-3/TRBV12-4; j_gene: TRBJ1-2; CDR3nt: TGTGCCAGCAATACCCGGACAGGCTATGGCTACACCTTC; CDR3aa: CASNTRTGYGYTF
abundance: few; d_gene: TRBD2; v_gene: TRBV12-3/TRBV12-4; j_gene: TRBJ2-4; CDR3nt: TGTGCCAGCAGCCAACCCCCCGGGACTAGAAAGTACTTC; CDR3aa: CASSQPPGTRKYF
abundance: few; d_gene: .; v_gene: TRBV29-1; j_gene: TRBJ2-1; CDR3nt: TGCAGCGCGGGAACAGGGAGCTACAATGAGCAGTTCTTC; CDR3aa: CSAGTGSYNEQFF
abundance: .; d_gene: .; v_gene: TRBV4-2; j_gene: TRBJ2-3; CDR3nt: TGTGCCAGCAGCCAAGATAGCAGCGGACCGGCAGATACGCAGTATTTT; CDR3aa: CASSQDSSGPADTQYF
abundance: many; d_gene: TRBD2; v_gene: TRBV7-2; j_gene: TRBJ2-7; CDR3nt: TGTGCCAGCAGCTTTCTTCCGGGACTAGCGCAGTACGAGCAGTACTTC; CDR3aa: CASSFLPGLAQYEQYF
abundance: many; d_gene: .; v_gene: TRBV5-1; j_gene: TRBJ2-2; CDR3nt: TGCGCCAGCAGCTTGAGTCCGGGAGATAGCGGGGAGCTGTTTTTT; CDR3aa: CASSLSPGDSGELFF
abundance: .; d_gene: .; v_gene: TRBV21-1; j_gene: TRBJ2-7; CDR3nt: TGTGCCAGCAGCAAAGTAGGAGGGGTGGGATCCTACGAGCAGTACTTC; CDR3aa: CASSKVGGVGSYEQYF
abundance: many; d_gene: .; v_gene: TRBV7-2; j_gene: TRBJ2-3; CDR3nt: TGTGCCAGCAGCTTGGTGGCGGATACGCAGTATTTT; CDR3aa: CASSLVADTQYF
abundance: once; d_gene: .; v_gene: TRBV20-1; j_gene: TRBJ1-2; CDR3nt: TGCAGTGTACCACGGGGGGGCAGGATCTACGGCTACACCTTC; CDR3aa: CSVPRGGRIYGYTF
abundance: .; d_gene: .; v_gene: TRBV9; j_gene: TRBJ2-5; CDR3nt: TGTGCCAGCAGCGCCGGGGCCCTGGATGGCGGCGAGACCCAGTACTTC; CDR3aa: CASSAGALDGGETQYF
abundance: .; d_gene: TRBD2; v_gene: TRBV18; j_gene: TRBJ2-3; CDR3nt: TGTGCCAGCTCACCACCCTTCCTAGCGGGAATAGGAGATACGCAGTATTTT; CDR3aa: CASSPPFLAGIGDTQYF
abundance: .; d_gene: TRBD2; v_gene: TRBV15; j_gene: TRBJ2-1; CDR3nt: TGTGCCACCGGCGACACTAGCGGGAGACATGAGCAGTTCTTC; CDR3aa: CATGDTSGRHEQFF
abundance: .; d_gene: TRBD1; v_gene: TRBV20-1; j_gene: TRBJ1-5; CDR3nt: TGCAGTGCTAGACAGGGGGCTCAGCCCCAGCATTTT; CDR3aa: CSARQGAQPQHF
abundance: .; d_gene: TRBD2; v_gene: TRBV11-3; j_gene: TRBJ2-1; CDR3nt: TGTGCCAGCAGCCCTGGGTGGGAGCGGGGTAATGAGCAGTTCTTC; CDR3aa: CASSPGWERGNEQFF
abundance: .; d_gene: TRBD1; v_gene: TRBV7-8; j_gene: TRBJ1-4; CDR3nt: TGTGCCAGCAGCTGGACAGGGGGGGATGAAAAACTGTTTTTT; CDR3aa: CASSWTGGDEKLFF
abundance: .; d_gene: .; v_gene: TRBV5-1; j_gene: TRBJ2-3; CDR3nt: TGCGCCAGCAGCTTGGGCACAAACACAGATACGCAGTATTTT; CDR3aa: CASSLGTNTDTQYF
abundance: .; d_gene: .; v_gene: TRBV7-9; j_gene: TRBJ2-7; CDR3nt: TGTGCCAGCAGCTTAGCGCTTTCGGGGGAGCAGTACTTC; CDR3aa: CASSLALSGEQYF
abundance: .; d_gene: .; v_gene: TRBV7-9; j_gene: TRBJ1-2; CDR3nt: TGTGCCAGCAGCTTAGGCAACTCAGCTAACTATGGCTACACCTTC; CDR3aa: CASSLGNSANYGYTF
abundance: .; d_gene: .; v_gene: TRBV12-3/TRBV12-4; j_gene: TRBJ1-4; CDR3nt: TGTGCCAGCAGTTCAGGACAGCCTTATGAAAAACTGTTTTTT; CDR3aa: CASSSGQPYEKLFF
abundance: .; d_gene: .; v_gene: TRBV5-5; j_gene: TRBJ2-7; CDR3nt: TGTGCCAGCAGCCGGAAACGCTACGAGCAGTACTTC; CDR3aa: CASSRKRYEQYF
abundance: .; d_gene: .; v_gene: TRBV29-1; j_gene: TRBJ1-1; CDR3nt: TGCAGTGGACAGCAGAACACTGAAGCTTTCTTT; CDR3aa: CSGQQNTEAFF
abundance: .; d_gene: TRBD2; v_gene: TRBV20-1; j_gene: TRBJ2-3; CDR3nt: TGCAGTGCCACGGGACTAGCGGGAGTCCCAGATACGCAGTATTTT; CDR3aa: CSATGLAGVPDTQYF
abundance: .; d_gene: .; v_gene: TRBV4-1; j_gene: TRBJ2-7; CDR3nt: TGCGCCAGCAGCCAGGGGGAAGAAACGGAGCAGTACTTC; CDR3aa: CASSQGEETEQYF
abundance: .; d_gene: .; v_gene: TRBV18; j_gene: TRBJ2-7; CDR3nt: TGTGCCAGCTCACCTCGGGACGGAAATTACGAGCAGTACTTC; CDR3aa: CASSPRDGNYEQYF
abundance: .; d_gene: .; v_gene: TRBV6-4; j_gene: TRBJ1-2; CDR3nt: TGTGCCAGCAGTGAATCCGGAGACTATGGCTACACCTTC; CDR3aa: CASSESGDYGYTF
abundance: few; d_gene: TRBD1; v_gene: TRBV5-1; j_gene: TRBJ2-7; CDR3nt: TGCGCCAGCAGCTTGGAACAGGGGCCAACCTACGAGCAGTACTTC; CDR3aa: CASSLEQGPTYEQYF
abundance: .; d_gene: TRBD2; v_gene: TRBV7-2; j_gene: TRBJ2-1; CDR3nt: TGTGCCAGCAGCTCCGGACTAGCGGGCAACAATGAGCAGTTCTTC; CDR3aa: CASSSGLAGNNEQFF
abundance: .; d_gene: .; v_gene: TRBV7-2; j_gene: TRBJ2-3; CDR3nt: TGTGCCAGCAACCCTCAGATCCGGACAGATACGCAGTATTTT; CDR3aa: CASNPQIRTDTQYF
abundance: many; d_gene: .; v_gene: TRBV6-5; j_gene: TRBJ2-7; CDR3nt: TGTGCCAGCAGTTGGGTCGCAGGGCGATCCTACGAGCAGTACTTC; CDR3aa: CASSWVAGRSYEQYF
abundance: .; d_gene: .; v_gene: TRBV7-2; j_gene: TRBJ1-1; CDR3nt: TGTGCCAGCAGCTTCGTCCAGAACACTGAAGCTTTCTTT; CDR3aa: CASSFVQNTEAFF
abundance: .; d_gene: TRBD1; v_gene: TRBV4-1; j_gene: TRBJ2-6; CDR3nt: TGCGCCAGCAGCCAGCCGGGAGCCTTAAGGCAGGGGGCTTCTGGGGCCAACGTCCTGACTTTC; CDR3aa: CASSQPGALRQGASGANVLTF
abundance: .; d_gene: .; v_gene: TRBV7-9; j_gene: TRBJ2-7; CDR3nt: TGTGCCAGCAGCCAAAGTAGTAGCACCTACGAGCAGTACTTC; CDR3aa: CASSQSSSTYEQYF
abundance: .; d_gene: TRBD1; v_gene: TRBV16; j_gene: TRBJ2-3; CDR3nt: TGTGCCAGCAGCCAACGGACAGGGATGGGGACAGATACGCAGTATTTT; CDR3aa: CASSQRTGMGTDTQYF